This T cell receptor beta chain was documented in a study of blood T cell repertoires in COVID-19. Study details: COVID-19 samples from acute and convalescent phases originated in the United States, Italy and Spain.

TCRdb keeps only in-frame clones here, not all; method: immunoSEQ multiplex PCR. The repertoire includes 45,000 to 60,000 clones, approximately 84% of them detected once, and around 9.1% sits in the top ten. Sequenced: peripheral blood. The source of this sequence is a man older than 75 with COVID-19, enrolled during active disease.

The CDR3 nucleotides read TGTGCCAGCAGTCGCGGGCAGCGGGGCACTGAAGCTTTCTTT. It translates to CASSRGQRGTEAFF. The rearrangement joins TRBV6-5 to TRBJ1-1; D unresolved. CDR1 and CDR2 from the germline V gene are MNHEY and SVGAGI. CDR3 length: 14 residues. The germline V and J ends were trimmed by 5 bases and 4 bases, with 14 bases remaining between them.